This T cell receptor (beta chain) was sequenced for a study of blood T cells in healthy people across ages. Points from the study as a whole: Age showed a roughly linear inverse relationship with TCR beta diversity per million T cells. Whereas aged donors had fewer naive CD4+ cells, long-lived donors had more of them and higher diversity.

Trimming removed 2 bases at V and 10 bases at J, with 15 bases between. The length of the CDR3 is 15 residues. The use of a sample-barcoded 5' primer and a J-beta primer mix characterized a second PCR of roughly 6 to 11 cycles. From the 5' RACE reads, TCRdb called clonotypes with MiXCR, one entry per CDR3 protein. The repertoire holds 450,000 to 700,000 distinct CDR3 sequences, with roughly 29% as singletons. This clonotype has only a few counts. Its specificity is unknown. The specimen was blood. The sequence was collected from a woman aged 70-85 years in good health. This chain joins TRBV12-3 or TRBV12-4 and TRBJ1-6; D gene ambiguous. CDR3 bases: TGTGCCAGCAGTTTACAGATTCGCAGATCCTCACCCCTCCACTTT. This gives the protein CASSLQIRRSSPLHF.